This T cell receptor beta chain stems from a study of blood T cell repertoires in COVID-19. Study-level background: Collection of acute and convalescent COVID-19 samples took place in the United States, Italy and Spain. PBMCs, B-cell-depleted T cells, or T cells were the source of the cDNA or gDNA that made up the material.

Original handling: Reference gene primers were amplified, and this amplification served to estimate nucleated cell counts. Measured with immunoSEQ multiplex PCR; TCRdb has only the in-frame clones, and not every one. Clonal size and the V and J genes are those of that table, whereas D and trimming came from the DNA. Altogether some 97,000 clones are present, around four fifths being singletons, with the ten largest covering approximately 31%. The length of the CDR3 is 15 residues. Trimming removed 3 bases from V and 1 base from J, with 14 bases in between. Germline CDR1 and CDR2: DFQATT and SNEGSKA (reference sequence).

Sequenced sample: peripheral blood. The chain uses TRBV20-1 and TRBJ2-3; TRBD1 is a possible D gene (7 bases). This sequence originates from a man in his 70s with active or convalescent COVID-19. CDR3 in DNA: TGCAGTGCTAGTCGACAGGGCGGGGGCACAGATACGCAGTATTTT. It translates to CSASRQGGGTDTQYF.